The rows below give T cell receptor beta chains drawn from one sample of a study of OX40 agonist ivuxolimab in advanced cancers. Sequencing used immunoSEQ multiplex PCR; TCRdb keeps in-frame clones, though not all of them. The sample carries tens of thousands of clones, roughly 88% recorded once. The sequencing here drew on CD4+ or CD8+ T cells sorted from blood, taken in a trial of the OX40 agonist ivuxolimab. The receptors shown here come from an adult with an advanced solid tumor such as melanoma, head and neck, liver or kidney cancer. CDR3s include the opening cysteine and the closing phenylalanine or tryptophan. Not all rows give a size; the values are once, few, many and, for expanded clones, a class.

J gene | V gene | clone size | CDR3 length | CDR3 protein
TRBJ2-3 | TRBV15 | . | 14 | CATSKGGRTDTQYF
TRBJ2-5 | TRBV5-1 | . | 11 | CASSPQETQYF
TRBJ1-1 | TRBV6-1 | . | 13 | CASSGRPDREAFF
TRBJ2-7 | TRBV7-3 | . | 14 | CASSQSGSRYEQYF
TRBJ1-2 | TRBV21-1 | . | 15 | CASSKTKVFFYGYTF
TRBJ2-7 | TRBV28 | . | 17 | CASRRGTGGTSGYEQYF
TRBJ2-2 | TRBV6-1 | . | 14 | CASRGPGGYGELFF
TRBJ2-6 | TRBV7-9 | . | 14 | CASSRESGANVLTF
TRBJ1-1 | TRBV5-4 | . | 14 | CASRLDGTGVEAFF
TRBJ1-2 | TRBV19 | . | 15 | CASRKTGGSTHGYTF
TRBJ2-5 | TRBV5-1 | once | 14 | CASSPGTSQETQYF